The rows below give T cell receptor beta chains drawn from one sample of a study of CD8+CD57+ T cells in acquired aplastic anemia. TCRdb itself ran the reads through MiXCR, one entry per CDR3 protein. This table holds some 180,000 distinct CDR3 sequences, less than 50% found once. Sequenced: sorted CD4+, CD8+, or CD8+CD57+ T cells (not recorded which) from PBMCs. The receptors were sampled from a human donor with aplastic anemia. Each CDR3 is given without its conserved first and last residue. The D gene is left open where the match is weak.

J gene | V gene | D gene | CDR3 protein
TRBJ1-1 | TRBV2 | TRBD1 | ASSQGQGRTEAF
TRBJ2-3 | TRBV6-1 | NA | ASSGGLSGTQY
TRBJ2-1 | TRBV11-2 | TRBD2 | TSSTGGGYSEQF
TRBJ2-7 | TRBV5-4 | NA | ASRPRGDPYEQY
TRBJ2-7 | TRBV7-2 | NA | ASSRAEGAPYEQY
TRBJ1-4 | TRBV6-1 | TRBD1 | ASSLTRDRVPAKLF
TRBJ2-1 | TRBV19 | TRBD2 | ASSIASGGNNEQF
TRBJ1-2 | TRBV12-3/TRBV12-4 | NA | ASSNRDYGYT
TRBJ2-7 | TRBV5-1 | TRBD2 | ASSPGTSGAREY
TRBJ2-3 | TRBV11-1 | NA | ASSQGTFH
TRBJ1-1 | TRBV2 | NA | ASSNARGPTEAF
TRBJ2-5 | TRBV19 | NA | ASGTGSRTQY
TRBJ1-1 | TRBV29-1 | TRBD1 | SVDPGQGSEAF
TRBJ2-2 | TRBV14 | NA | ASSHPNRVGELF
TRBJ2-7 | TRBV6-5 | TRBD1 | ASSSATGSYEQY
TRBJ2-1 | TRBV4-2 | NA | ASSRGGGRYNEQF
TRBJ1-4 | TRBV28 | NA | ASSLQDSGTNEKLF
TRBJ2-5 | TRBV6-5 | TRBD1 | ASSYNTGGETQY
TRBJ2-7 | TRBV9 | TRBD2 | ASSFSPGLGTYEQY
TRBJ2-7 | TRBV4-1 | TRBD2 | ASSQVPRGVGEQY
TRBJ1-3 | TRBV30 | NA | AWTAGEHDGNTIY
TRBJ2-1 | TRBV10-3 | TRBD1 | AIRGQGASDEQF
TRBJ2-7 | TRBV27 | TRBD1 | ASSQLRQGTYEQY
TRBJ1-1 | TRBV24-1 | NA | ATSDPRGGRTEAF